The T cell receptor (beta chain) under discussion was sequenced for a study of blood T cell repertoires in COVID-19. Overall study: The United States, Italy and Spain supplied acute and convalescent COVID-19 samples.

This CDR3 is 16 amino acids long. Between the trimmed V and J ends, which lost 0 bases and 5 bases, there was a span of 16 bases. Germline V gene sequence: CDR1 SGHTA, CDR2 FQGTGA. Profiling relied on immunoSEQ multiplex PCR, and the TCRdb table lists in-frame clones only, not all of them. The top ten hold about 2.7% of the sample, which has 150,000 to 200,000 clones, about four fifths seen once. This chain uses TRBV7-3 with TRBJ1-1; D is undetermined. This clonotype was sampled from a human donor with acute or convalescent COVID-19. The donor label of this sample is uncertain. The material sequenced was peripheral blood. DNA for the CDR3: TGTGCCAGCAGCTTAACCCCGGGTACCGGTTGGACTGAAGCTTTCTTT. Protein: CASSLTPGTGWTEAFF.